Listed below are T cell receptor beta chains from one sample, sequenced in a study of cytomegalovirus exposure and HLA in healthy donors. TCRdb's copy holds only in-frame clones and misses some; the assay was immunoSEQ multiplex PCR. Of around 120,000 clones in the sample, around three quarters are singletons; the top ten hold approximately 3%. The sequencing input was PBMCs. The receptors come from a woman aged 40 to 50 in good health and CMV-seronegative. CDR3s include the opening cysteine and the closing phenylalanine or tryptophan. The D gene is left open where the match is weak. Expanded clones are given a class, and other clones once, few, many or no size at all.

TGTGCCAGCAGCGTAATCTCTAGCGGGAGCACAGATACGCAGTATTTT,CASSVISSGSTDTQYF,-,TRBD2,TRBV9,TRBJ2-3,16
TGTGCCAGCAGCGCCACTTACTATAGCAATCAGCCCCAGCATTTT,CASSATYYSNQPQHF,-,-,TRBV7-2,TRBJ1-5,15
TGTGCCAGCCGTGACAGCCGTGCGTTGTATACGCAGTATTTT,CASRDSRALYTQYF,-,-,TRBV27,TRBJ2-3,14
TGTGCCAGCAGCTCAGGACAGCAGGAAAAACTGTTTTTT,CASSSGQQEKLFF,-,-,TRBV5-4,TRBJ1-4,13
TGTGCCAGCAGTTTGGGGGACAGGGGAAGAGCTCAGCCCCAGCATTTT,CASSLGDRGRAQPQHF,-,TRBD1,TRBV28,TRBJ1-5,16
TGTGCCAGCAGTTACCAGGGCTATAATTCACCCCTCCACTTT,CASSYQGYNSPLHF,-,-,TRBV6-5,TRBJ1-6,14
TGTGCCAGCAGCTCCTCCGAAAAACTGTTTTTT,CASSSSEKLFF,-,-,TRBV7-2,TRBJ1-4,11
TGTGCCAGTAGTGTGCGACAGGGATCCGGGGAGCTGTTTTTT,CASSVRQGSGELFF,few,TRBD1,TRBV19,TRBJ2-2,14
TGTGCCAGCAGCCGGGGACAGGGAAACACCATATATTTT,CASSRGQGNTIYF,few,TRBD1,TRBV27,TRBJ1-3,13
TGCAGCGTTGAAGAACAGGACAACACCGGGGAGCTGTTTTTT,CSVEEQDNTGELFF,-,-,TRBV29-1,TRBJ2-2,14
TGTGCCAGCAGCCTCGGCAGGTACGAGCAGTACTTC,CASSLGRYEQYF,-,-,TRBV7-9,TRBJ2-7,12
TGTGCCAGCACTCCCGGGGGCGGGGAGCTGTTTTTT,CASTPGGGELFF,few,-,TRBV6-5,TRBJ2-2,12
TGTGCCAGCAGTTTATGGACAGGGCAGAACACTGAAGCTTTCTTT,CASSLWTGQNTEAFF,few,TRBD1,TRBV28,TRBJ1-1,15
TGTGCCAGCAGCCAGGGGGCTCTCCGATTTAGCACAGATACGCAGTATTTT,CASSQGALRFSTDTQYF,-,TRBD1,TRBV5-6,TRBJ2-3,17
TGTGCCAGCAGCTTAGCACTGGGAGGGGAGACCCAGTACTTC,CASSLALGGETQYF,-,TRBD2,TRBV7-6,TRBJ2-5,14
TGTGCCACCAGCAGAGGGGACAGAGAACCGCCTCAGCCCCAGCATTTT,CATSRGDREPPQPQHF,-,TRBD1,TRBV15,TRBJ1-5,16
TGTGCCAGCAGGGCCGGGACAGCCCGCTACGAGCAGTACTTC,CASRAGTARYEQYF,-,TRBD1,TRBV28,TRBJ2-7,14
TGTGCCAGCAGCTTAGGCGGGGACCAGTACTTC,CASSLGGDQYF,-,-,TRBV7-9,TRBJ2-5,11
TGTGCCACCAGGACAGGCAGCACAGATACGCAGTATTTT,CATRTGSTDTQYF,once,TRBD1,TRBV6-1,TRBJ2-3,13
TGTGCCAGCAGGCACCTCCCCCGGTACGAGCAGTACTTC,CASRHLPRYEQYF,-,-,TRBV27,TRBJ2-7,13
TGTGCCAGCAGCCTGCTCGGGACAGGGATAAAAAAGGACGAGCAGTACTTC,CASSLLGTGIKKDEQYF,-,TRBD1,TRBV5-8,TRBJ2-7,17
TGCGCCAGCAGCTCCCGGAGTGAATCCTACGAGCAGTACTTC,CASSSRSESYEQYF,-,-,TRBV5-1,TRBJ2-7,14
TGTGCCAGCAGTTTTAGCGGGAGGGGTGGGGAGACCCAGTACTTC,CASSFSGRGGETQYF,-,TRBD2,TRBV6-5,TRBJ2-5,15
TGTGCCAGCAGTTCCCCCAGGGGGGACAGGCGACCCTACGAGCAGTACTTC,CASSSPRGDRRPYEQYF,once,TRBD1,TRBV28,TRBJ2-7,17
TGTGCCAGCAGCCCTAGCGGGAGGACAGATACGCAGTATTTT,CASSPSGRTDTQYF,-,TRBD2,TRBV28,TRBJ2-3,14
TGTGCCAGCAGCAAGACCTCAAGCGGCGAAAAACTGTTTTTT,CASSKTSSGEKLFF,few,-,TRBV7-8,TRBJ1-4,14
TGTGCCAGCACCACCGAGGATCAGCCCCAGCATTTT,CASTTEDQPQHF,few,-,TRBV27,TRBJ1-5,12
TGTGCCAGCAGCGAGGGGACTAGCGGGGGGACCTACGAGCAGTACTTC,CASSEGTSGGTYEQYF,-,TRBD2,TRBV9,TRBJ2-7,16
TGTGCCAGCAGACAAGGTCTAGCGGGAGGGCCAGCCCACACAGATACGCAGTATTTT,CASRQGLAGGPAHTDTQYF,-,TRBD2,TRBV28,TRBJ2-3,19
TGCGCCAGCAGTCAATTCAGGGGGAGGGAGACCCAGTACTTC,CASSQFRGRETQYF,-,-,TRBV23-1,TRBJ2-5,14
TGTGCCAGCAGACGGGACAGGGTGACTGAAGCTTTCTTT,CASRRDRVTEAFF,few,TRBD1,TRBV2,TRBJ1-1,13
TGTGCCAGCTCACCGCCGGGACAGGGTACCTACGAGCAGTACTTC,CASSPPGQGTYEQYF,-,TRBD1,TRBV18,TRBJ2-7,15
TGTGCCAGCAGCTTAAGGGTTAACGGGATCATTGAGCAGTACTTC,CASSLRVNGIIEQYF,-,-,TRBV7-2,TRBJ2-7,15
TGTGCCAGCAGTCGACTAGCGGGGGGGGAATACGAGCAGTACTTC,CASSRLAGGEYEQYF,-,TRBD2,TRBV6-5,TRBJ2-7,15
TGCGCCAGCAGCTTGGGACAGGTGATAAACACTGAAGCTTTCTTT,CASSLGQVINTEAFF,-,-,TRBV5-1,TRBJ1-1,15
TGTGCCTGGAGTGTATACGGGGGAGTTGCAGATACGCAGTATTTT,CAWSVYGGVADTQYF,few,-,TRBV30,TRBJ2-3,15
TGTGCCAGCCCCGGCAGACAGGGGGTCCACAATGAGCAGTTCTTC,CASPGRQGVHNEQFF,-,-,TRBV21-1,TRBJ2-1,15
TGTGCCAGCAGTGAGTCGACCACAGGGGCAGGAGGCTACACCTTC,CASSESTTGAGGYTF,-,TRBD1,TRBV6-4,TRBJ1-2,15
TGTGCCAGCTCATCGGGACAGGGCCCCTACAATGAGCAGTTCTTC,CASSSGQGPYNEQFF,-,TRBD1,TRBV18,TRBJ2-1,15
TGCGCCAGTTGGGGGGAGTCCTATAGCAATCAGCCCCAGCATTTT,CASWGESYSNQPQHF,-,-,TRBV5-1,TRBJ1-5,15
TGTGCCAGCAGTGAATCGACTAGAGGGACCGGGGAGCTGTTTTTT,CASSESTRGTGELFF,-,-,TRBV25-1,TRBJ2-2,15
TGTGCCAGCAGCGCACTAGCGGGGGGGGATACGCAGTATTTT,CASSALAGGDTQYF,-,TRBD2,TRBV9,TRBJ2-3,14
TGTGCCAGCAGGCGCGCGGACTGGACCTACGAGCAGTACTTC,CASRRADWTYEQYF,-,-,TRBV28,TRBJ2-7,14
TGTTCCAGCAGCCACCCCCGGGACAGGGGCAACTGGGATAATTCACCCCTCCACTTT,CSSSHPRDRGNWDNSPLHF,-,TRBD1,TRBV7-9,TRBJ1-6,19
TGTGCCATCAGTGAGAACGGAGAGGCAGATACGCAGTATTTT,CAISENGEADTQYF,-,-,TRBV10-3,TRBJ2-3,14
TGTGCCAGCACTCAGGAATCCGTAAACACTGAAGCTTTCTTT,CASTQESVNTEAFF,-,-,TRBV5-5,TRBJ1-1,14
TGCGCCAGCAGCTTGCCTTCGGGATCACCCGGGACAGGGTCGTACGAGCAGTACTTC,CASSLPSGSPGTGSYEQYF,-,TRBD1,TRBV5-1,TRBJ2-7,19
TGTGCCAGCAGGCGGGGGGCGGACTACAATGAGCAGTTCTTC,CASRRGADYNEQFF,-,TRBD2,TRBV9,TRBJ2-1,14
TGTGCCAGCAACCAGAGGGGGGGACAAGAGACCCAGTACTTC,CASNQRGGQETQYF,-,-,TRBV2,TRBJ2-5,14
TGCGCCAGCAGCCTGGATGACAGTGGTTATTCTGGAAACACCATATATTTT,CASSLDDSGYSGNTIYF,-,-,TRBV5-1,TRBJ1-3,17
TGTGCCAGCAGTGTGGGTCTCGGGAGGGAGGGTGGCGAGCAGTACTTC,CASSVGLGREGGEQYF,-,TRBD2,TRBV2,TRBJ2-7,16
TGCGCCAGCAGCCAAGGCGGGACTAGCGATTACGAGCAGTACTTC,CASSQGGTSDYEQYF,-,TRBD2,TRBV4-3,TRBJ2-7,15
TGTGCCAGCAGCTCCGGGCCGCAGCAGGGTGTCGAGACCCAGTACTTC,CASSSGPQQGVETQYF,-,-,TRBV7-2,TRBJ2-5,16
TGCGCCAGCAGCTTAGACGGGATCCCCTACGAGCAGTACTTC,CASSLDGIPYEQYF,-,-,TRBV5-1,TRBJ2-7,14
TGTGCCAGCAGTCCGGACAGTGGAAACACCATATATTTT,CASSPDSGNTIYF,-,-,TRBV5-6,TRBJ1-3,13
TGTGCCAGCAGCCCCCCCGGGACAGGGTCGAACACCGGGGAGCTGTTTTTT,CASSPPGTGSNTGELFF,-,TRBD1,TRBV5-4,TRBJ2-2,17
TGTGCCAGCAGTTTGTTAGAGGGCATAGAGGGCTACACCTTC,CASSLLEGIEGYTF,-,-,TRBV28,TRBJ1-2,14
TGTGCCAGTAGTATACCGACAGGGGCTGGAAACACCATATATTTT,CASSIPTGAGNTIYF,few,TRBD1,TRBV19,TRBJ1-3,15
TGCAGCGTCACCGGGACAGGGATCCACGAGCAGTACTTC,CSVTGTGIHEQYF,-,TRBD1,TRBV29-1,TRBJ2-7,13